This T cell receptor (beta chain) derives from a study of cytotoxic CD8 clonotypes in ibrutinib-treated CLL. The method was immunoSEQ multiplex PCR; TCRdb's version includes in-frame clones alone and lacks a portion of them. The table records 15,000 to 20,000 clones, approximately 80% of them present only once. This clone was recorded a few times. The junction does not match germline at one end; this may be a read error. Material: PBMCs, obtained before ibrutinib treatment. This sequence was found in a human donor with chronic lymphocytic leukemia.

CDR3 nucleotides: TGTGCCAGTAGTTTAGACAGCAATCAGCCCCAGCATTTT. Its protein product is CASSLDSNQPQHF. The J gene is TRBJ1-5, the V gene TRBV19; D is ambiguous. The CDR3 extends over 13 amino acids. Germline V gene data show CDR1 as LNHDA and CDR2 as SQIVND (reference sequence).